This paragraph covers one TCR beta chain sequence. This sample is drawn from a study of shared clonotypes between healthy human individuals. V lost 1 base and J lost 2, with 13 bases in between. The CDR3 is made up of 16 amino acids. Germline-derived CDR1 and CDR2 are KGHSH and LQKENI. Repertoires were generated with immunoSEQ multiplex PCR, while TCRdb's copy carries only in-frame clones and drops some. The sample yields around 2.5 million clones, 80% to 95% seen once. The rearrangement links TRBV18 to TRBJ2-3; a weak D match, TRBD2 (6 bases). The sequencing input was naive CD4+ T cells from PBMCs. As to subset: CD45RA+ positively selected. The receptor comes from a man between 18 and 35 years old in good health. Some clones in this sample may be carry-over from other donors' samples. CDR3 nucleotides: TGTGCCAGCTCACCACTAGCAGCGGGCTCCACAGATACGCAGTATTTT. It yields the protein CASSPLAAGSTDTQYF.